This T cell receptor (beta chain) was obtained from a study of blood T cell repertoires in COVID-19. As for the study in general: Nucleic acid was either cDNA or gDNA, and it came from T cells, B-cell-depleted T cells, or PBMCs.

Profiling relied on immunoSEQ multiplex PCR, and the TCRdb table lists in-frame clones only, not all of them. Of about 230,000 clones in the sample, around 80% were seen once. The CDR3 runs 15 residues. J lost 8 bases, V lost 2 bases, and 12 bases had no gene match. The germline gives CDR1 SGDLS, CDR2 YYNGEE. Sequencing was done on a sample of peripheral blood. J is TRBJ1-2 and V is TRBV9; 7 bases agree with TRBD1. This TCR came from a middle-aged man with acute or convalescent COVID-19. CDR3 region: CASSVSSGRGYGYTF. DNA of the CDR3: TGTGCCAGCAGCGTGTCTTCCGGCAGGGGGTACGGCTACACCTTC.